These 15 T cell receptor beta chains came from one sample sequenced in a study of T cell responses to AZD1222 COVID-19 vaccine. The method was immunoSEQ multiplex PCR; TCRdb's version includes in-frame clones alone and lacks a portion of them. The repertoire holds about 150,000 clones, with 92% as singletons. The sequencing used peripheral blood, collected 28 days after the second AZD1222 dose. These receptors were obtained from an adult who received the AZD1222 COVID-19 vaccine.

The chain uses TRBV28 and TRBJ2-3; no reliable D call. V was shortened by 6 bases and J by 0 bases, with 10 bases between the two germline ends. The CDR3 length is 14 residues. Germline CDR1 reads MDHEN; CDR2 reads SYDVKM. The CDR3 DNA is TGTGCCAGCAGCCTTCCAGGCAGCACAGATACGCAGTATTTT. This encodes CASSLPGSTDTQYF.

This clone was detected a few times. V is TRBV4-3 and J is TRBJ2-3, with 7 bases matching TRBD2. Germline CDR1 LGHNA, CDR2 YSLEER. CDR3 length equals 15 residues. The junction had 8 bases not matched to a gene; V was cut back by 1 base and J by 7 bases. The CDR3 DNA sequence: TGCGCCAGCAGCCAAGCCATTGGGGAGGGGTATACGCAGTATTTT. It encodes CASSQAIGEGYTQYF.

The chain carries TRBV6-1 and TRBJ2-5; unclear D gene. The CDR3 spans 14 residues. Trimming shortened V by 3 bases and J by 7 bases, and 15 bases separated the two germline ends. CDR1 and CDR2 from the germline V gene are MNHNS and SASEGT. CDR3 DNA sequence: TGTGCCAGCAGTGAGAGTCGCCCCCTCGGGACCCAGTACTTC. Translated: CASSESRPLGTQYF.

The chain carries TRBV5-1 and TRBJ1-1; no reliable D call. The CDR3 is 13 amino acids. Germline values: CDR1 SGHRS, CDR2 YFSETQ. Trimming took off 4 bases at V and 0 bases at J, with 7 bases between the two ends. Here the CDR3 DNA reads TGCGCCAGCAGCAACAAGGTGAACACTGAAGCTTTCTTT. It encodes CASSNKVNTEAFF. Looking up the rest from reference TRBV5-1 and TRBJ1-1 gives the full variable domain: KAGVTQTPRYLIKTRGQQVTLSCSPISGHRSVSWYQQTPGQGLQFLFEYFSETQRNKGNFPGRFSGRQFSNSRSEMNVSTLELGDSALYLCASSNKVNTEAFFGQGTRLTVV.

This clone was picked up a small number of times. The V and J genes are TRBV15 and TRBJ2-3; 7 nucleotides match TRBD1. Unmatched junction bases numbered 5, after V lost 3 bases and J lost 2 bases. Germline-derived CDR1 and CDR2 are LNHNV and YYDKDF (reference sequence). CDR3 length equals 15 residues. CDR3 protein: CATSSGQEATDTQYF. The CDR3 region has the DNA TGTGCCACCAGCAGTGGACAGGAGGCCACAGATACGCAGTATTTT.

The CDR3 bases are TGTGCCAGCAGCTTGGGAGTAGGTAGCGGGGGGCATGATGAGCAGTTCTTC. Translating it yields CASSLGVGSGGHDEQFF. The chain combines TRBV11-3 with TRBJ2-1; 10 positions agree with TRBD2. This CDR3 is built from 17 residues. The V segment lost 3 bases and the J segment 8 bases; nucleotides outside the gene matches: 13. Germline loops: CDR1 SGHNT, CDR2 YENEEA. The whole variable domain, filled in from reference TRBV11-3 and TRBJ2-1, reads EAGVVQSPRYKIIEKKQPVAFWCNPISGHNTLYWYLQNLGQGPELLIRYENEEAVDDSQLPKDRFSAERLKGVDSTLKIQPAELGDSAVYLCASSLGVGSGGHDEQFFGPGTRLTVL.

This chain uses TRBV5-4 with TRBJ1-2; the D gene is possibly TRBD1 (6 bases). Between the trimmed V and J ends, which lost 3 bases and 2 bases, there was a span of 14 bases. This CDR3 is 15 amino acids long. Germline CDR1 SGHNT, CDR2 YYREEE (reference sequence). The CDR3 region is CASSSPRQVNYGYTF. The CDR3 DNA reads TGTGCCAGCAGCTCGCCCCGACAGGTCAACTATGGCTACACCTTC.

This clone was observed a few times. The V gene is TRBV5-4, the J gene TRBJ1-1; a possible D gene is TRBD1 (5 bases). The V end was cut by 3 bases, the J end by 1 base, with 19 bases between. The CDR3 loop spans 17 amino acids. Germline CDR1 reads SGHNT; CDR2 reads YYREEE (reference sequence). CDR3 region: CASSSGPPGQGNTEAFF. CDR3 DNA sequence: TGTGCCAGCAGCTCTGGTCCCCCGGGGCAGGGGAACACTGAAGCTTTCTTT.

The CDR3 coding sequence is TGTGCCAGCAGTGAACAGGGTACTGAAGCTTTCTTT. Protein sequence: CASSEQGTEAFF. The chain recombines TRBV25-1 with TRBJ1-1, with a tentative D call TRBD1 (5 bases). This CDR3 has 12 residues. Germline CDR1 reads MGHDK; CDR2 reads SYGVNS. Trimming left V 2 bases short and J 5 bases short, with 6 bases between.

V gene TRBV27 combines with J gene TRBJ2-7; D may be TRBD2 (6 bases). V lost 6 bases and J lost 3, with 15 bases in between. The CDR3 runs 14 residues. Germline assignment: CDR1 MNHEY and CDR2 SMNVEV (reference sequence). The CDR3 DNA is TGTGCCAGCAGAGGGCGGGACTTTTTCTACGAGCAGTACTTC. This sequence encodes CASRGRDFFYEQYF.

The chain employs TRBV4-1 and TRBJ1-5, with a possible D match to TRBD1 (6 bases). The CDR3 runs to 15 residues. Germline CDR1 reads MGHRA; CDR2 reads YSYEKL. Trimming stripped 4 bases from V and 1 base from J, with 11 bases between. This chain's CDR3 is CASSLQGSSNQPQHF. In DNA form, the CDR3 reads TGCGCCAGCAGCCTTCAGGGGTCGAGCAATCAGCCCCAGCATTTT.

The genes are TRBV5-1 and TRBJ1-1; D is unclear. CDR1 and CDR2 from the germline V gene are SGHRS and YFSETQ. V lost 1 base, J lost 0 bases, and 10 bases lay in between. The CDR3 spans 15 residues. CDR3 in DNA: TGCGCCAGCAGCTTGAGGGAAGGCATGAACACTGAAGCTTTCTTT. Translated: CASSLREGMNTEAFF.

V gene TRBV2 combines with J gene TRBJ2-2; no definite D call. The V end was cut by 7 bases, the J end by 4 bases, with 7 bases between. The germline CDR1 and CDR2 sequences are SNHLY and FYNNEI. The CDR3 consists of 12 residues. Here the CDR3 DNA reads TGTGCCAGCAATAGGGTCACCGGGGAGCTGTTTTTT. Its translation is CASNRVTGELFF.

The chain joins TRBV4-3 to TRBJ2-1; no definite D call. CDR1 and CDR2 (germline): LGHNA, YSLEER. CDR3 length: 14 residues. V gave up 1 base and J gave up 9 bases, with 13 bases separating them. CDR3 nucleotide sequence: TGCGCCAGCAGCCAAGGTTACGGTTTCGGTGAGCAGTTCTTC. It yields the protein CASSQGYGFGEQFF.

The rearrangement joins TRBV7-3 to TRBJ2-3; a weak D match, TRBD1 (5 bases). V was trimmed by 0 bases and J by 2 bases, leaving 9 bases between them. Germline V CDR1 and CDR2: SGHTA, FQGTGA. The CDR3 covers 15 residues. CDR3 sequence (DNA): TGTGCCAGCAGCTTAACCCTGACAGCCACAGATACGCAGTATTTT. It encodes CASSLTLTATDTQYF.